This T cell receptor beta chain derives from a study of cytomegalovirus exposure and HLA in healthy donors. Study results and limitations: Researchers reported in a later analysis that a missense DCLRE1C variant was tied to TCR beta V- and J-gene trimming. Reports state that TCR beta sequences accurately predicted most subjects' HLA-A and HLA-B alleles.

About this clone itself: Its antigen remains unknown.

13 Jbeta primers and 60 Vbeta primers were used for the PCR. TCRdb's copy holds only in-frame clones and misses some; the assay was immunoSEQ multiplex PCR. Among around 130,000 clones listed, 75% to 85% were seen once. The clonotype was recovered from a male donor in good health and CMV-seropositive. The sample consisted of PBMCs.

CDR3: CASSQEQTGTALTGELFF. The CDR3 DNA reads TGCGCCAGCAGCCAAGAGCAAACCGGGACAGCCTTAACCGGGGAGCTGTTTTTT. V gene TRBV4-3 combines with J gene TRBJ2-2; 7 bases align to TRBD1. Germline CDR1 is LGHNA and CDR2 is YSLEER. The J segment lost 5 bases and the V segment lost 0 bases, leaving 12 bases of the junction unmatched. The CDR3 length is 18 residues.